A few counts support the clone carrying this TCR beta chain. Antigen unknown. Positive CCR7 selection of CD45RO-negative cells yielded the naive CD8 cells, and terminally differentiated effector memory CD45RA+ cells were excluded. Germline-derived CDR1 and CDR2 are SEHNR and FQNEAQ (reference sequence). V lost 3 bases, J lost 7 bases, and 12 bases lay in between. The CDR3 is 13 amino acids. This entry comes from a study of shared clonotypes between healthy human individuals. TCRdb keeps only in-frame clones here, not all; method: immunoSEQ multiplex PCR. The data contain 2 million or so clones, about 95% of them singletons. Overall study results and limits: The donor pool, a small one, limited the genetic and exposure-history diversity represented.

This clonotype was sampled from a man younger than 35 in good health. The material sequenced was naive CD8+ T cells sorted from blood. The chain links TRBV7-9 to TRBJ1-2; D is uncertain. The CDR3: CASSFLPVGGYTF. DNA for the CDR3: TGTGCCAGCAGCTTTTTACCCGTTGGTGGCTACACCTTC.